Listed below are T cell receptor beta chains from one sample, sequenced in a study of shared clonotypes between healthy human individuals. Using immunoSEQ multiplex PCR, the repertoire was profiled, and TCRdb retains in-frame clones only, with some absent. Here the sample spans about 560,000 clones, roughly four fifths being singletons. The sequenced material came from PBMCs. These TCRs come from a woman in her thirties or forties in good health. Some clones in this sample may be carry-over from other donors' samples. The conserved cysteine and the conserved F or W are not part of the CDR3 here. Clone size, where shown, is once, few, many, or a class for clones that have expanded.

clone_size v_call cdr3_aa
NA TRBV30 AWRPKLGPGGDKAF
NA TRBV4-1 ASSQPGSATDTQY
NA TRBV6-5 ASSYPGTKNTEAF
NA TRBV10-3 ATSHSYEQY
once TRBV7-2 ASSPILAGAYEQY
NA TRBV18 ASSLRDRRSGETQY
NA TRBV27 ASSFKGLAGDTQY
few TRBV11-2 ASSPGRTQY
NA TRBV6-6 ASSSTPEAF
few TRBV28 ASWAEPQETQY
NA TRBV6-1 ASTLGSGSNEQF
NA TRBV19 ASTGIAGANVLT
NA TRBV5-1 ASRERGGDNEQF
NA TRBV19 ASSSRQGRETQY
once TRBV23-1 ASGPQTQGAQRPQH
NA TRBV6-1 ASSGNRGRSETQY
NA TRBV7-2 ASSLRGRLGNTIY
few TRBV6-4 ASIPPNQCAEKLF
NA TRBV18 ASSLGTRRETQY
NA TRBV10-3 AISEAGSESEQY
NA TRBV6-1 ASRNRAGVGGEQY
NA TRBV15 ATSPDRGNYGYT
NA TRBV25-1 ASSLKMTGDGYT
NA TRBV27 ASSPIGTVLGEQY
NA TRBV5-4 ASSLVAGEYGEQF
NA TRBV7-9 ASSSGRLDEQY
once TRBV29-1 SVGDRAVEETQY
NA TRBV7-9 ASSPRGPGGRNSEQY
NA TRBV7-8 ASSFGTEAF
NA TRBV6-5 ATSAGADTQY
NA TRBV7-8 ASSFNRGKETQY
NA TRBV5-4 ASSLGNEQF
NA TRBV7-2 ASSLRGNTGELF
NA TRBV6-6 ASSYAGSQETQH
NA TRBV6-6 ASSYEGGKETQY
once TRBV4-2 ASSPLAPPSGRGGNEQF
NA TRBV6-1 ATIGRKNSPLH
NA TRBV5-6 ASSPGGNEQF
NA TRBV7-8 ASSFGRSYEQY
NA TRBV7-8 ASSLGGGTSTDTQY
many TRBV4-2 ASSQPAVWCTDTQY
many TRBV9 ASSRWGTNTGELF
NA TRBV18 ASSPVVSGANVLT
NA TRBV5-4 ASGRGSGGSTDTQY
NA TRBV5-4 ASSFGQGAHTEQY
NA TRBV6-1 ASRTTVASSYEQY
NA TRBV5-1 ASSLESLIWDNEQF
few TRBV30 AWSVQGDQPQH
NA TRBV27 ASSLTVGTSLVGNEQF
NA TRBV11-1 ASSYNHNEQF